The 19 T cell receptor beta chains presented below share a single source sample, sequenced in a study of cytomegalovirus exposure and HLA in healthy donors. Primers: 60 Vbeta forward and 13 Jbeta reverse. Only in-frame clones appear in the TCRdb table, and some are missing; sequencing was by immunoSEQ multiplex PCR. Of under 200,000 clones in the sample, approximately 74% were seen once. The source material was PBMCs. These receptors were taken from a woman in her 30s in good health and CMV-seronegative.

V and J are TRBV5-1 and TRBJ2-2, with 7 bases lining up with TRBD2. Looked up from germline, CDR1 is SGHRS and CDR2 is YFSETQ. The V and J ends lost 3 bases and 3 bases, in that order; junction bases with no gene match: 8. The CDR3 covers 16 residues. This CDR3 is CASSSGEGLDTGELFF. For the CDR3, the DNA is TGCGCCAGCAGCTCGGGGGAGGGCCTAGACACCGGGGAGCTGTTTTTT.

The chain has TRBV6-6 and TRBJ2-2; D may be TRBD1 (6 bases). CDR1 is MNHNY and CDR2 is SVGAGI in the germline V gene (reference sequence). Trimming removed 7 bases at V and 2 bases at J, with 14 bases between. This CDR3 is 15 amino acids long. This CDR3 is CASILRDINTGELFF. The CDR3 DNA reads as TGTGCCAGCATCCTACGGGACATCAACACCGGGGAGCTGTTTTTT.

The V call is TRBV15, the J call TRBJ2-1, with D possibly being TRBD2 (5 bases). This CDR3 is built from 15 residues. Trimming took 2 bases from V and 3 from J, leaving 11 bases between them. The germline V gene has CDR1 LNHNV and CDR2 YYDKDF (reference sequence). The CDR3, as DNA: TGTGCCACCAGCAGAATTGACCGGGACTACAATGAGCAGTTCTTC. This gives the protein CATSRIDRDYNEQFF.

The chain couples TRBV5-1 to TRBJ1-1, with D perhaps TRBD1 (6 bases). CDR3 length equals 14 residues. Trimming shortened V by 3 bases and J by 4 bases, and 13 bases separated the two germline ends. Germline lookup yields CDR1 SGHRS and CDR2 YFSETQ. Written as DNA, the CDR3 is TGCGCCAGCAGCTCAGGGGAGCCGGGCACTGAAGCTTTCTTT. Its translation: CASSSGEPGTEAFF.

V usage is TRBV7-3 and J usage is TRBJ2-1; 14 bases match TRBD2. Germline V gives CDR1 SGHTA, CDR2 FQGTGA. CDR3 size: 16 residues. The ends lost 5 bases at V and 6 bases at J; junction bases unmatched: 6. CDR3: CASSRTSGGLFNEQFF. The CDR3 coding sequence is TGTGCCAGCAGCCGGACTAGCGGGGGGTTGTTCAATGAGCAGTTCTTC.

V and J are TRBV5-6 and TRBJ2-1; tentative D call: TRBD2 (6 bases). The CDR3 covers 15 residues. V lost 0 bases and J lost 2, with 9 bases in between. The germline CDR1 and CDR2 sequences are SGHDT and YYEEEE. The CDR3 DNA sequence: TGTGCCAGCAGCTTGGCGGGCGGGGCCTACAATGAGCAGTTCTTC. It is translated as CASSLAGGAYNEQFF.

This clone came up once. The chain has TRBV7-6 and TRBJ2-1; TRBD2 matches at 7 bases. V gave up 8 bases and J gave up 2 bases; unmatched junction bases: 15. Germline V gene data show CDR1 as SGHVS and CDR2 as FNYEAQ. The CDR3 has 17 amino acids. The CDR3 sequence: CASGEGRPTTAYNEQFF. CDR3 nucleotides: TGTGCCAGCGGGGAGGGGCGGCCTACTACGGCCTACAATGAGCAGTTCTTC.

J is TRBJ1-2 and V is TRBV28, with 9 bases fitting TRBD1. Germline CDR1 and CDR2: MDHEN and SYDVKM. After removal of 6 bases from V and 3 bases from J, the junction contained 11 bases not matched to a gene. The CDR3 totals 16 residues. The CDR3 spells CASRTTGTGTYYGYTF. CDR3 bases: TGTGCCAGCAGAACTACCGGGACAGGGACATACTATGGCTACACCTTC.

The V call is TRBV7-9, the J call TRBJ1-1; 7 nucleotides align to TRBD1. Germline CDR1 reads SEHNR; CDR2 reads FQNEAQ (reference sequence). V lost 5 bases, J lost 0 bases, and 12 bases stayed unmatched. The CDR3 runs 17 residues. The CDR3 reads CASSLGQEPSMNTEAFF. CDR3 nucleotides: TGTGCCAGCAGCCTCGGACAGGAGCCTTCCATGAACACTGAAGCTTTCTTT.

The CDR3 region has the DNA TGTGCCAGCTCAATGACAGGGCAAGGCTACACCTTC. It encodes CASSMTGQGYTF. The chain joins TRBV18 to TRBJ1-2; TRBD1 aligns across 7 bases. The CDR3 runs 12 residues. V shed 5 bases, J shed 8 bases, and the junction held 5 bases outside the gene matches. CDR1 is KGHSH and CDR2 is LQKENI in the germline V gene.

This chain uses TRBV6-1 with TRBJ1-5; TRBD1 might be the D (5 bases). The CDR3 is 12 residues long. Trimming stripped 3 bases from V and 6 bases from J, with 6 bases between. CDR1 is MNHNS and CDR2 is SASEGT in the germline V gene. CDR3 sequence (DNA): TGTGCCAGCAGTGATGGGGCTCAGCCCCAGCATTTT. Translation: CASSDGAQPQHF.

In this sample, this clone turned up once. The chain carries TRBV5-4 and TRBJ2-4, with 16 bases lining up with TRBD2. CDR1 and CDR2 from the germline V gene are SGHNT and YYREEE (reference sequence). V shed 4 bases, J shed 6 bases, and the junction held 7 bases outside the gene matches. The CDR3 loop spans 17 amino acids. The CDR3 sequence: CASSDGTSGRALNIQYF. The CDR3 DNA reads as TGTGCCAGCAGCGACGGGACTAGCGGGAGGGCCTTAAACATTCAGTACTTC.

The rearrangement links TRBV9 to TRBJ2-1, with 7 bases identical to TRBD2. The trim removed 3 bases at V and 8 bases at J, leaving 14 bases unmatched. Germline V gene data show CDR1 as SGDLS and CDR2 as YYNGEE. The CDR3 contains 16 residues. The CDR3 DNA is TGTGCCAGCAGCGCATCCACACTAGCGTCGGGAGATGAGCAGTTCTTC. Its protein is CASSASTLASGDEQFF. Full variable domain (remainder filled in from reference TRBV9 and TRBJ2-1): DSGVTQTPKHLITATGQRVTLRCSPRSGDLSVYWYQQSLDQGLQFLIQYYNGEERAKGNILERFSAQQFPDLHSELNLSSLELGDSALYFCASSASTLASGDEQFFGPGTRLTVL.

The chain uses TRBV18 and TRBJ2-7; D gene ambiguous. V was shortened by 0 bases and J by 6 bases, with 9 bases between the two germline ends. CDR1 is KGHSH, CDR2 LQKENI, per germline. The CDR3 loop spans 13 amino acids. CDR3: CASSPPSGSEQYF. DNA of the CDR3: TGTGCCAGCTCACCACCGTCAGGCAGCGAGCAGTACTTC.

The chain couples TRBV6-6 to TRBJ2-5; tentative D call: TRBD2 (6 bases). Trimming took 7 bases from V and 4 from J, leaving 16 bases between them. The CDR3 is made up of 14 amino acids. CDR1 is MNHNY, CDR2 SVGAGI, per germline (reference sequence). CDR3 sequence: CASNIRAGSETQYF. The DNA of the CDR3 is TGTGCCAGCAACATACGGGCGGGATCAGAGACCCAGTACTTC.

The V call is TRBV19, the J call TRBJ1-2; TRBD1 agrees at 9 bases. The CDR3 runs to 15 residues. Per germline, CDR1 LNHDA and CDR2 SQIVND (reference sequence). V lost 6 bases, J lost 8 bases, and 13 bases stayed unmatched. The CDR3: CASSQTGGERGGYTF. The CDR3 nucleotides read TGTGCCAGTAGCCAGACAGGGGGAGAAAGGGGCGGCTACACCTTC. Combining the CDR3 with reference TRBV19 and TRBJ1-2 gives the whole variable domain DGGITQSPKYLFRKEGQNVTLSCEQNLNHDAMYWYRQDPGQGLRLIYYSQIVNDFQKGDIAEGYSVSREKKESFPLTVTSAQKNPTAFYLCASSQTGGERGGYTFGSGTRLTVV.

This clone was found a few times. DNA of the CDR3: TGTGCCAGTAGTATAGTCCCGGGACAGGGGGCGGACACTGAAGCTTTCTTT. It specifies CASSIVPGQGADTEAFF. The chain uses TRBV19 and TRBJ1-1; 12 nucleotides align to TRBD1. Germline trimming cut 1 base from V and 3 bases from J; bases unmatched to any gene: 6. Germline values: CDR1 LNHDA, CDR2 SQIVND (reference sequence). The CDR3 runs 17 residues.

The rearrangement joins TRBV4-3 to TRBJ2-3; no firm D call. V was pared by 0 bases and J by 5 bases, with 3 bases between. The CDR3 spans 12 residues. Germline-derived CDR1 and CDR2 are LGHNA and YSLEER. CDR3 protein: CASSQDQDTQYF. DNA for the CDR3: TGCGCCAGCAGCCAAGATCAAGATACGCAGTATTTT.

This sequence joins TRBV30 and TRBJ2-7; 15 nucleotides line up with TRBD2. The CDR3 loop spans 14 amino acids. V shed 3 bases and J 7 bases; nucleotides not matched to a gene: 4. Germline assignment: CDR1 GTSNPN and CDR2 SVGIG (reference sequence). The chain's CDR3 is CAWSFGLAGGEQYF. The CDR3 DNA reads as TGTGCCTGGAGCTTCGGACTAGCGGGAGGGGAGCAGTACTTC.